Listed below are T cell receptor beta chains from one sample, sequenced in a study of graft-versus-host responses after intestinal transplantation. These receptors' antigens are unknown. Using immunoSEQ multiplex PCR, the repertoire was profiled, and TCRdb retains in-frame clones only, with some absent. The sample records about 88,000 clones, about 95% being singletons. The sample in question was unstimulated CD4+ T cells sorted from spleen or lymph node cells, obtained before transplant. These receptors came from a human donor who was the organ donor for an intestinal transplant. Both conserved end residues are part of each CDR3. Each record gives: V gene, CDR3 length, D gene, J gene, clone size, CDR3 DNA, CDR3 protein. The D gene is left open where the match is weak. Clone size is not always given. Where it is, it says once, few, many or a class for expanded clones.

>TRBV6-5|13|.|TRBJ2-7|.
TGTGCCAGCACAAAGTTTGGCTCCTACGAGCAGTACTTC
CASTKFGSYEQYF
>TRBV6-6|14|TRBD1|TRBJ2-7|.
TGTGCCAGCAGTTACTCGAGGGACAGCTACGAGCAGTACTTC
CASSYSRDSYEQYF
>TRBV20-1|11|.|TRBJ2-5|.
TGCAGTGCTAGATCCGGGGAGACCCAGTACTTC
CSARSGETQYF
>TRBV6-5|14|.|TRBJ1-3|once
TGTGCCAGCAGTTACTGGGCAGGGGGAAACACCATATATTTT
CASSYWAGGNTIYF
>TRBV15|14|TRBD1|TRBJ1-3|.
TGTGCCACCAGCAGAGATTGGACAGGGGACACCATATATTTT
CATSRDWTGDTIYF
>TRBV11-2|13|.|TRBJ2-5|.
TGTGCCAGCAGCTTATTCCCAAGGGAGACCCAGTACTTC
CASSLFPRETQYF
>TRBV4-3|14|.|TRBJ1-1|.
TGCGCCAGCAGCCGCCAGGGGTGGGATACTGAAGCTTTCTTT
CASSRQGWDTEAFF
>TRBV4-1|17|.|TRBJ1-4|.
TGCGCCAGCAGCCAAGATCTATTTGGCAGAAGTAATGAAAAACTGTTTTTT
CASSQDLFGRSNEKLFF
>TRBV6-5|14|.|TRBJ2-7|.
TGTGCCAGCAGTTTAAGGGAAGGTCTGCACGAGCAGTACTTC
CASSLREGLHEQYF
>TRBV5-6|14|.|TRBJ1-1|.
TGTGCCAGCAGCTTGGATGCGGGGGGCACTGAAGCTTTCTTT
CASSLDAGGTEAFF
>TRBV10-1|12|TRBD1|TRBJ1-1|few
TGCGCCAGTCACAGGGGGTACACTGAAGCTTTCTTT
CASHRGYTEAFF
>TRBV28|14|.|TRBJ2-7|.
TGTGCCAGCAGTTTTTCAGGCAGGAACTACGAGCAGTACTTC
CASSFSGRNYEQYF
>TRBV6-1|17|TRBD1|TRBJ1-6|.
TGTGCCAGCAGTGAATCTTTACGGACAGGGGATTCTAGACCCCTCCACTTT
CASSESLRTGDSRPLHF
>TRBV19|17|TRBD1|TRBJ1-5|.
TGTGCCAGTAGTATAGATCGTTTGACAGGGTTGAATCAGCCCCAGCATTTT
CASSIDRLTGLNQPQHF
>TRBV5-1|17|TRBD2|TRBJ2-5|.
TGCGCCAGCAGCTTGGCCAGGACTAGCGCGGTACAAGAGACCCAGTACTTC
CASSLARTSAVQETQYF
>TRBV5-1|17|TRBD2|TRBJ2-1|.
TGCGCCAGCAGCTTGGTGGCTAGCGGGGGGCCCTACAATGAGCAGTTCTTC
CASSLVASGGPYNEQFF
>TRBV19|11|.|TRBJ1-1|few
TGTGCCTGCACAGGGTACACTGAAGCTTTCTTT
CACTGYTEAFF
>TRBV19|15|.|TRBJ2-3|.
TGTGCCAGTAGTAGTGCCTTCGTCGGCACAGATACGCAGTATTTT
CASSSAFVGTDTQYF
>TRBV4-1|14|.|TRBJ1-1|.
TGCGCCAGCAGCCGAGACAGATTGAACACTGAAGCTTTCTTT
CASSRDRLNTEAFF
>TRBV6-1|16|TRBD1|TRBJ1-2|.
TGTGCCAGCAGTGAGGCAATCAGGGGGCGCGACTATGGCTACACCTTC
CASSEAIRGRDYGYTF
>TRBV6-5|13|.|TRBJ1-1|.
TGTGCCACCAAACTCTCACCGAACACTGAAGCTTTCTTT
CATKLSPNTEAFF
>TRBV7-3|14|.|TRBJ2-2|.
TGTGCCAGCAGCTTACCAGGGAACACCGGGGAGCTGTTTTTT
CASSLPGNTGELFF
>TRBV7-2|19|TRBD2|TRBJ2-4|.
TGTGCCAGCAGCTTAGCGTCGCCTAGCGGGGTTGGGGCCAAAAACATTCAGTACTTC
CASSLASPSGVGAKNIQYF
>TRBV7-2|15|TRBD1|TRBJ1-6|.
TGTGCCAGCAGCGTAGACAGGGTAGGAAATTCACCCCTCCACTTT
CASSVDRVGNSPLHF
>TRBV4-1|16|TRBD1|TRBJ2-3|.
TGCGCCAGCAGCCAAGATATCGGACAGGGGGCGCGTACGCAGTATTTT
CASSQDIGQGARTQYF
>TRBV4-2|17|.|TRBJ2-3|.
TGTGCCAGCAGCCAGGTTTACATCGCACAACGCACAGATACGCAGTATTTT
CASSQVYIAQRTDTQYF
>TRBV5-1|14|.|TRBJ1-1|.
TGCGCCAGCAGCTTGGTCCGGGGGAACACTGAAGCTTTCTTT
CASSLVRGNTEAFF